Following are 19 T cell receptor beta chains from one sample sequenced in a study of blood T cell repertoires in COVID-19. The table came from immunoSEQ multiplex PCR; TCRdb's copy has only in-frame clones and leaves some out. The sample has about 80,000 clones, under 80% seen once. The source material was peripheral blood. The receptors derive from a human donor in a cohort sampled during active COVID-19.

V and J are TRBV13 and TRBJ2-5; D is undetermined. There are 12 residues in the CDR3. CDR1 and CDR2 from the germline V gene are PRHDT and FYEKMQ (reference sequence). The germline V and J ends were trimmed by 3 bases and 3 bases, with 5 bases remaining between them. CDR3 DNA sequence: TGTGCCAGCAGCTTCGAGGAAGAGACCCAGTACTTC. Protein sequence: CASSFEEETQYF.

The gene calls are TRBV29-1 and TRBJ2-2; perhaps TRBD2 as D (5 bases). Germline CDR1 SQVTM, CDR2 ANQGSEA. V lost 7 bases and J lost 1, with 10 bases in between. The length of the CDR3 is 13 residues. CDR3 in DNA: TGCAGCGGAGGGCTGATGAACACCGGGGAGCTGTTTTTT. This translates into CSGGLMNTGELFF.

This chain links TRBV7-2 with TRBJ2-1; TRBD2 matches at 7 bases. CDR1 is SGHTA and CDR2 is FQGNSA in the germline V gene. Germline trimming cut 3 bases from V and 4 bases from J; bases unmatched to any gene: 6. CDR3 size: 15 residues. For the CDR3, the DNA is TGTGCCAGCAGCTTGCTCGCGGGGGAGTACAATGAGCAGTTCTTC. It is translated as CASSLLAGEYNEQFF.

The chain recombines TRBV5-1 with TRBJ2-5; 15 positions agree with TRBD2. Germline CDR1 is SGHRS and CDR2 is YFSETQ. Trimming removed 5 bases from V and 5 bases from J; junction bases left unmatched: 10. The CDR3 is 17 residues long. This chain's CDR3 is CASSSGLAGGDGETQYF. In DNA, the CDR3 is TGCGCCAGCAGTTCCGGACTAGCGGGAGGGGATGGGGAGACCCAGTACTTC. Using reference TRBV5-1 and TRBJ2-5 for the parts outside the CDR3, the full variable domain is KAGVTQTPRYLIKTRGQQVTLSCSPISGHRSVSWYQQTPGQGLQFLFEYFSETQRNKGNFPGRFSGRQFSNSRSEMNVSTLELGDSALYLCASSSGLAGGDGETQYFGPGTRLLVL.

The chain recombines TRBV27 with TRBJ2-2; no clear D. With 3 bases removed from V and 8 bases from J, the gap between germline ends came to 13 bases. Germline V gives CDR1 MNHEY, CDR2 SMNVEV (reference sequence). This CDR3 is 14 amino acids long. In DNA form, the CDR3 reads TGTGCCAGCAGTTTCTCTCCAGATCTTGGGGAGCTGTTTTTT. Translation: CASSFSPDLGELFF.

The CDR3 coding sequence is TGTGCCAGCATTGGAGGAAATTCACCCCTCCACTTT. It translates to CASIGGNSPLHF. The V and J genes are TRBV28 and TRBJ1-6; D remains ambiguous. Germline V gives CDR1 MDHEN, CDR2 SYDVKM. Trimming shortened V by 7 bases and J by 7 bases, and 8 bases separated the two germline ends. This CDR3 spans 12 amino acids.

The V and J genes are TRBV5-5 and TRBJ2-7, with D perhaps matching TRBD2 (5 bases). The ends were cut back, 2 bases at V and 2 bases at J, with 8 bases in the middle. The CDR3 extends over 13 amino acids. Germline CDR1 reads SGHKS; CDR2 reads YYEKEE (reference sequence). CDR3 coding DNA: TGTGCCAGCAGCTTCGGAGGTACCTACGAGCAGTACTTC. As protein: CASSFGGTYEQYF.

The chain uses TRBV9 and TRBJ2-3, with 15 bases aligning to TRBD2. Looked up from germline, CDR1 is SGDLS and CDR2 is YYNGEE. V dropped 2 bases and J dropped 2; count of bases not matched to a gene: 9. The CDR3 loop spans 19 amino acids. The CDR3 spells CASSVSPGLAGGITDTQYF. In DNA, the CDR3 is TGTGCCAGCAGCGTGAGCCCGGGACTAGCGGGGGGTATCACAGATACGCAGTATTTT.

In this sample, this clone turned up once. J is TRBJ2-7 and V is TRBV7-8; 9 nucleotides line up with TRBD1. V was pared by 2 bases and J by 2 bases, with 7 bases of the junction left unmatched. In germline, CDR1 is SGHVS, CDR2 FQNEAQ. The CDR3 is made up of 16 amino acids. CDR3 DNA: TGTGCCAGCAGCTTATCGGGACAGGGCTCAACCTACGAGCAGTACTTC. Protein product: CASSLSGQGSTYEQYF.

This clone came up many times. The chain links TRBV5-6 to TRBJ1-1; D unclear. Germline values: CDR1 SGHDT, CDR2 YYEEEE. The CDR3 runs to 13 residues. V dropped 1 base and J dropped 1 base, with 5 bases sitting between them. DNA of the CDR3: TGTGCCAGCAGCTTGACAGAGAACACTGAAGCTTTCTTT. Amino acid sequence: CASSLTENTEAFF.

V and J are TRBV7-9 and TRBJ2-7; D possibly corresponds to TRBD1 (6 bases). The V and J ends lost 8 bases and 5 bases respectively, with 16 bases between them. CDR1 and CDR2 from the germline V gene are SEHNR and FQNEAQ (reference sequence). The length of the CDR3 is 13 residues. This CDR3 is CASGKAGAHEQYV. In DNA form, the CDR3 reads TGTGCCAGCGGCAAGGCAGGGGCCCACGAGCAGTACGTC.

The chain has TRBV7-8 and TRBJ1-2, with TRBD1 matching over 10 bases. The CDR3 is 13 residues long. From germline, CDR1 is SGHVS and CDR2 FQNEAQ. V lost 5 bases and J lost 8; bases outside the gene matches: 5. This CDR3 reads CASSTRQGAGYTF. DNA of the CDR3: TGTGCCAGCAGCACAAGACAGGGGGCCGGCTACACCTTC.

The chain employs TRBV7-9 and TRBJ2-7; 8 positions match TRBD1. This CDR3 spans 14 amino acids. J was trimmed by 3 bases and V by 6 bases; bases with no gene match: 7. Germline-derived CDR1 and CDR2 are SEHNR and FQNEAQ (reference sequence). The CDR3 bases are TGTGCCAGCAGTCATGACAGGGGCCACTACGAGCAGTACGTC. This codes for CASSHDRGHYEQYV.

A few counts support this clone. This chain joins TRBV29-1 and TRBJ2-5; D is unclear. The CDR3 runs to 14 residues. With 5 bases removed from V and 2 bases from J, the gap between germline ends came to 15 bases. CDR1 is SQVTM and CDR2 is ANQGSEA in the germline V gene. Here the CDR3 reads CSVIPVRSQETQYF. CDR3 DNA sequence: TGCAGCGTTATCCCTGTCCGGAGTCAAGAGACCCAGTACTTC.

This clone is a singleton in its sample. The chain links TRBV5-4 to TRBJ2-7, with D possibly being TRBD1 (8 bases). Trimming cost V 3 bases and J 7 bases, with 14 bases left between them. This CDR3 region has 13 residues. Germline-derived CDR1 and CDR2 are SGHNT and YYREEE (reference sequence). CDR3 coding DNA: TGTGCCAGCAGCTCCCACAGGGGGGGGGAGCAGTACTTC. This sequence encodes CASSSHRGGEQYF.

The V call is TRBV18, the J call TRBJ2-3, with D tentatively TRBD1 (6 bases). Germline V gene lookup returns CDR1 KGHSH and CDR2 LQKENI. Trimming removed 3 bases at V and 1 base at J, with 8 bases between. There are 14 residues in the CDR3. CDR3 DNA: TGTGCCAGCTCACCTCGACAGGGCACAGATACGCAGTATTTT. Protein product: CASSPRQGTDTQYF.

The rearrangement links TRBV6-2 or TRBV6-3 to TRBJ2-1; TRBD2 matches 10 bases. CDR3 length: 15 amino acids. J lost 6 bases, V lost 5 bases, and 7 bases had no gene match. Germline assignment: CDR1 MNHEY and CDR2 SVGEGT. CDR3 DNA: TGTGCCAGCAGTCTGGGACTAGCGCCTTTCAATGAGCAGTTCTTC. It translates to CASSLGLAPFNEQFF.

V is TRBV6-1 and J is TRBJ1-5, with a tentative D call TRBD1 (5 bases). Germline CDR1 and CDR2: MNHNS and SASEGT. V dropped 0 bases and J dropped 5 bases, with 8 bases sitting between them. CDR3 length: 14 amino acids. The CDR3 DNA reads as TGTGCCAGCAGTGAAGCAGGGGCGGATCAGCCCCAGCATTTT. Translation: CASSEAGADQPQHF.

This chain uses TRBV7-9 with TRBJ1-1; D remains unclear. Germline V gives CDR1 SEHNR, CDR2 FQNEAQ (reference sequence). The V and J ends lost 1 base and 0 bases respectively, with 12 bases between them. The CDR3 length is 16 residues. The CDR3 DNA is TGTGCCAGCAGCTTAGACTGGAGAACCGTGAACACTGAAGCTTTCTTT. It is translated as CASSLDWRTVNTEAFF.